This TCR beta chain was documented in a study of blood T cell repertoires in COVID-19. Study-wide context: Both acute and convalescent COVID-19 samples were obtained from the United States, Italy and Spain. PBMCs, B-cell-depleted T cells, or T cells were the source of the cDNA or gDNA that made up the material.

Followed longitudinally, the Seattle patients had been enrolled during active infection. How the authors handled the data: Amplified reference gene primers provided the basis for estimating nucleated cell counts. Assay: immunoSEQ multiplex PCR; the TCRdb copy retains only in-frame clones and omits some. V and J calls and clone size follow that table, whereas D and trimming were derived from the DNA. The data hold 200,000 to 250,000 clones, with 75% to 85% observed a single time. This receptor was identified in a woman in her twenties or thirties with COVID-19, enrolled during active disease. Sequencing used peripheral blood.

The CDR3 nucleotides are TGTGCCAGCAGTTACGGACTAGCGGGGGACTTCTACGAGCAGTACTTC. Translating it yields CASSYGLAGDFYEQYF. The V call is TRBV6-5, the J call TRBJ2-7, with 13 bases aligning to TRBD2. With V trimmed by 2 bases and J by 3 bases, 4 bases remained unmatched. The germline V gene has CDR1 MNHEY and CDR2 SVGAGI. This CDR3 comprises 16 residues.